The 2 T cell receptor beta chains below were found in one sample sequenced in a study of blood T cell repertoires in COVID-19. Assay used: immunoSEQ multiplex PCR; TCRdb lists only in-frame clones, some missing. In the table there are roughly 280,000 clones, around nine tenths of which are singletons. The sample consisted of peripheral blood. These receptors all come from a woman aged 55-70 years with COVID-19, enrolled during active disease.

V is TRBV28 and J is TRBJ2-1; 7 bases are shared with TRBD2. Trimming removed 10 bases from V and 6 bases from J; junction bases left unmatched: 15. The CDR3 is 15 amino acids. Germline V gene lookup returns CDR1 MDHEN and CDR2 SYDVKM. The CDR3 coding sequence is TGTGCCATCACAGAGGGACTATCGGGGCGCAATGAGCAGTTCTTC. Its translation is CAITEGLSGRNEQFF.

V is TRBV28 and J is TRBJ2-3; D is ambiguous. The length of the CDR3 is 11 residues. CDR1 MDHEN and CDR2 SYDVKM come from the germline V gene. Trimming pared 7 bases from V and 0 bases from J, leaving 2 bases between. CDR3: CASTSTDTQYF. The CDR3 DNA reads TGTGCCAGCACAAGCACAGATACGCAGTATTTT.